The source of this TCR beta chain is a study of blood T cell repertoires in COVID-19. This clone was detected only once. Clones were sequenced by immunoSEQ multiplex PCR, and TCRdb holds only the in-frame ones, with some missing. Of about 120,000 clones detected, 70% to 90% appear once; the ten largest clones hold approximately 3.9%. V shed 7 bases, J shed 4 bases, and the junction held 8 bases outside the gene matches. CDR3 length equals 15 residues. Germline values: CDR1 MNHEY, CDR2 SVGAGI. This clonotype was sampled from a woman in her forties or fifties with acute or convalescent COVID-19. Sequencing was done on a sample of peripheral blood. This chain connects TRBV6-5 to TRBJ2-2; 8 nucleotides line up with TRBD1. CDR3 sequence: CASKGFGQGTGELFF. The DNA of the CDR3 is TGTGCCAGCAAGGGGTTCGGACAGGGCACCGGGGAGCTGTTTTTT.